The 18 T cell receptor beta chains given below trace back to one sample, sequenced in a study of siplizumab effects on memory and regulatory T cells (dated 2019 in TCRdb). To prepare the library, the immunoSEQ multiplex PCR assay was applied. Not all clones reach the TCRdb copy of this immuneACCESS table, which keeps in-frame sequences only. Checked studies attribute under half of the gap to unresolved V genes and leave the rest unexplained. In all, the sample holds some 97,000 clones, and approximately 94% of those were seen once. The ten largest clones represent 1% to 1.5% of the sample. The sample was non-Treg CD4+ T cells sorted from blood. The label giving this sample's cell subset or site can be read as: FACS-sorted unstimulated CD4+ non-regulatory T cells. These receptors all stem from a human donor in good health.

This sequence joins TRBV7-2 and TRBJ2-7, with 12 bases lining up with TRBD2. V lost 4 bases to trimming and J lost 2 bases; unmatched junction nucleotides: 3. The germline gives CDR1 SGHTA, CDR2 FQGNSA. The CDR3 consists of 15 residues. For the CDR3, the DNA is TGTGCCAGCAGCTCCCTAGCGGGAGGGCCCTACGAGCAGTACTTC. This sequence encodes CASSSLAGGPYEQYF. Full variable domain (missing parts from reference TRBV7-2 and TRBJ2-7): GAGVSQSPSNKVTEKGKDVELRCDPISGHTALYWYRQSLGQGLEFLIYFQGNSAPDKSGLPSDRFSAERTGGSVSTLTIQRTQQEDSAVYLCASSSLAGGPYEQYFGPGTRLTVT.

This chain uses TRBV11-2 with TRBJ2-2, with a weak D call TRBD1 (5 bases). V shed 2 bases and J shed 4 bases, with 17 bases lying between them. The CDR3 is 17 residues long. Germline V gene data show CDR1 as SGHAT and CDR2 as FQNNGV. CDR3 in DNA: TGTGCCAGCAGCTTAAATCCCCAGGGTACCTCCACCGGGGAGCTGTTTTTT. Its translation: CASSLNPQGTSTGELFF.

This chain joins TRBV5-5 and TRBJ2-1; TRBD2 aligns across 9 bases. Trimming removed 1 base from V and 6 bases from J; junction bases left unmatched: 11. The CDR3 has 17 amino acids. CDR1 SGHKS and CDR2 YYEKEE come from the germline V gene (reference sequence). This CDR3 reads CASSLYSGRASGNEQFF. The CDR3 DNA follows: TGTGCCAGCAGCTTGTATAGCGGGAGAGCATCGGGCAATGAGCAGTTCTTC.

The chain employs TRBV19 and TRBJ1-4; 12 bases line up with TRBD1. With 5 bases clipped from V and 6 bases from J, the junction kept 7 bases outside the gene matches. The CDR3 sequence is 16 residues long. Germline CDR1 reads LNHDA; CDR2 reads SQIVND (reference sequence). The CDR3 bases are TGTGCCAGTAGTTCGTCCGGGACAGGGGGCGATGAAAAACTGTTTTTT. Translating it yields CASSSSGTGGDEKLFF.

The chain recombines TRBV5-1 with TRBJ2-3, with a possible D match to TRBD2 (5 bases). This CDR3 has 15 amino acids. Germline V gene lookup returns CDR1 SGHRS and CDR2 YFSETQ. Trimming stripped 4 bases from V and 5 bases from J, with 17 bases between. The CDR3 DNA is TGCGCCAGCAGCCTGACCGGGGTCACCTTAGATACGCAGTATTTT. Translated: CASSLTGVTLDTQYF.

The rearrangement uses TRBV7-3 and TRBJ2-2, with TRBD1 matching over 9 bases. This CDR3 has 16 amino acids. The V and J ends lost 5 bases and 4 bases, in that order; junction bases with no gene match: 8. Germline loops: CDR1 SGHTA, CDR2 FQGTGA. The CDR3 nucleotides read TGTGCCAGCAGCCCGGGACAGGGTAGAGGCACCGGGGAGCTGTTTTTT. It specifies CASSPGQGRGTGELFF.

The chain has TRBV2 and TRBJ2-2, with 11 bases lining up with TRBD2. V shed 5 bases, J shed 1 base, and the junction held 3 bases outside the gene matches. The CDR3 runs to 16 residues. In germline, CDR1 is SNHLY, CDR2 FYNNEI. The CDR3 loop reads CASSSGTSGNTGELFF. CDR3 coding DNA: TGTGCCAGCAGTTCCGGGACTAGCGGGAACACCGGGGAGCTGTTTTTT. Full variable domain (missing parts from reference TRBV2 and TRBJ2-2): EPEVTQTPSHQVTQMGQEVILRCVPISNHLYFYWYRQILGQKVEFLVSFYNNEISEKSEIFDDQFSVERPDGSNFTLKIRSTKLEDSAMYFCASSSGTSGNTGELFFGEGSRLTVL.

J is TRBJ2-7 and V is TRBV5-4; a possible D gene is TRBD1 (6 bases). The ends were cut back, 2 bases at V and 3 bases at J, with 15 bases in the middle. This CDR3 is built from 15 residues. The germline gives CDR1 SGHNT, CDR2 YYREEE (reference sequence). The CDR3 loop is CASSFQGKRDYEQYF. The CDR3 DNA reads TGTGCCAGCAGCTTCCAGGGGAAAAGGGACTACGAGCAGTACTTC.

The chain joins TRBV5-1 to TRBJ2-3; 12 bases fit TRBD2. The trim removed 0 bases at V and 4 bases at J, leaving 9 bases unmatched. The CDR3 has 18 amino acids. Germline CDR1 reads SGHRS; CDR2 reads YFSETQ. CDR3 in amino acids: CASSLGGSTSGSADTQYF. Written as DNA, the CDR3 is TGCGCCAGCAGCTTGGGGGGGTCGACTAGCGGGAGCGCAGATACGCAGTATTTT.

J is TRBJ1-2 and V is TRBV5-5; 7 bases agree with TRBD1. Germline trimming cut 3 bases from V and 4 bases from J; bases unmatched to any gene: 9. Germline V gene lookup returns CDR1 SGHKS and CDR2 YYEKEE (reference sequence). This CDR3 is 15 amino acids long. This CDR3 reads CASSSLGQVLYGYTF. The CDR3 coding sequence is TGTGCCAGCAGCTCCCTCGGACAGGTCCTCTATGGCTACACCTTC.

The genes are TRBV18 and TRBJ2-5; 12 nucleotides align to TRBD2. The J call may be incorrect, as the DNA end agrees better with TRBJ2-7. In germline, CDR1 is KGHSH, CDR2 LQKENI. CDR3 length: 15 residues. The CDR3 sequence: CASSLGTSGSYEQYF. CDR3 DNA: TGTGCCAGCTCCCTAGGGACTAGCGGGTCCTACGAGCAGTACTTC.

The rearrangement joins TRBV19 to TRBJ2-7, with D unclear. Trimming took off 3 bases at V and 0 bases at J, with 6 bases between the two ends. The CDR3 covers 13 residues. In germline, CDR1 is LNHDA, CDR2 SQIVND (reference sequence). The CDR3 nucleotides read TGTGCCAGTAGTATGTGGGGCTCCTACGAGCAGTACTTC. The encoded protein is CASSMWGSYEQYF.

V usage is TRBV10-3 and J usage is TRBJ2-5; no firm D call. The CDR3 is 11 residues long. Germline CDR1 reads ENHRY; CDR2 reads SYGVKD. V lost 8 bases and J lost 5, with 9 bases in between. CDR3 bases: TGTGCCATCGGACCTGGGGAGACCCAGTACTTC. This encodes CAIGPGETQYF.

The rearrangement links TRBV5-1 to TRBJ2-7; D may correspond to TRBD1 or TRBD2 (7 bases each). Trimming took 7 bases from V and 0 from J, leaving 20 bases between them. Germline V lookup: CDR1 SGHRS, CDR2 YFSETQ. CDR3 size: 16 residues. The CDR3: CASGLGGGLSSYEQYF. Written as DNA, the CDR3 is TGCGCCAGCGGGCTGGGAGGGGGCTTGAGCTCCTACGAGCAGTACTTC. Drawing the rest from reference TRBV5-1 and TRBJ2-7, the complete variable domain is KAGVTQTPRYLIKTRGQQVTLSCSPISGHRSVSWYQQTPGQGLQFLFEYFSETQRNKGNFPGRFSGRQFSNSRSEMNVSTLELGDSALYLCASGLGGGLSSYEQYFGPGTRLTVT.

The chain is built from TRBV18 and TRBJ1-2; 9 bases map to TRBD1. There are 19 residues in the CDR3. The germline V gene encodes CDR1 KGHSH and CDR2 LQKENI. With 1 base clipped from V and 3 bases from J, the junction kept 15 bases outside the gene matches. CDR3 DNA: TGTGCCAGCTCACCACGGCTGCCCGACAGGGGGTCCCTTGACTATGGCTACACCTTC. Protein: CASSPRLPDRGSLDYGYTF.

Only a few counts were recorded for this clone. This chain joins TRBV28 and TRBJ1-2; tentative D call: TRBD1 (5 bases). The CDR3 length is 13 residues. CDR1 and CDR2 from the germline V gene are MDHEN and SYDVKM. The ends were cut back, 6 bases at V and 7 bases at J, with 15 bases in the middle. The CDR3 loop is CASSRGFAGGYTF. The CDR3 bases are TGTGCCAGCAGCCGGGGCTTCGCTGGTGGCTACACCTTC.

The chain employs TRBV6-1 and TRBJ2-7, with D hard to call. The CDR3 is 14 amino acids. Germline assignment: CDR1 MNHNS and CDR2 SASEGT. The germline V and J ends were trimmed by 3 bases and 6 bases, with 15 bases remaining between them. As DNA, the CDR3 is TGTGCCAGCAGTGAGGTACTGGAAACGGCCGAGCAGTACTTC. As protein: CASSEVLETAEQYF.

The CDR3 nucleotides are TGTGCCAGCAGCCGTAATAGCAATCAGCCCCAGCATTTT. It translates to CASSRNSNQPQHF. V usage is TRBV6-6 and J usage is TRBJ1-5; D uncertain. Per germline, CDR1 MNHNY and CDR2 SVGAGI (reference sequence). The CDR3 sequence is 13 residues long. V shed 6 bases and J shed 0 bases, with 6 bases lying between them.